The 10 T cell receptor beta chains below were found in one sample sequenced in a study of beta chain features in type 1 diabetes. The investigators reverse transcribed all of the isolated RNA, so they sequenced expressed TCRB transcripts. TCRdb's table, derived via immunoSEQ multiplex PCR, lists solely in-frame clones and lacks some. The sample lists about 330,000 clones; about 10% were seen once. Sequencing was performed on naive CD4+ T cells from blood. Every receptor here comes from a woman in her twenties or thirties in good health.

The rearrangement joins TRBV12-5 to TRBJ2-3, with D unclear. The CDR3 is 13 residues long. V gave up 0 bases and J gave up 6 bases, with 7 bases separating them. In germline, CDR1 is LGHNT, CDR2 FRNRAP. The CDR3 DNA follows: TGTGCTAGTGGTTTGGTAAACCGGGATACGCAGTATTTT. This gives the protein CASGLVNRDTQYF.

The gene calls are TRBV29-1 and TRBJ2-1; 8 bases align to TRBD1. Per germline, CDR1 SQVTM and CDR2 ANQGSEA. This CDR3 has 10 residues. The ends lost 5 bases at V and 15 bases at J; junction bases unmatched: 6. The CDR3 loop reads CSVIRGLPFF. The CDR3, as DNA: TGCAGCGTTATCAGGGGGCTACCGTTCTTC.

The CDR3 DNA reads as TGTGCCAGCAGTCCCACAGGGTCCAAAAACATTCAGTACTTC. The encoded protein is CASSPTGSKNIQYF. The chain couples TRBV6-6 to TRBJ2-4, with D possibly matching TRBD1 (6 bases). V lost 5 bases and J 2 bases, leaving 10 bases between the germline ends. The CDR3 is made up of 14 amino acids. CDR1 and CDR2 from the germline V gene are MNHNY and SVGAGI (reference sequence).

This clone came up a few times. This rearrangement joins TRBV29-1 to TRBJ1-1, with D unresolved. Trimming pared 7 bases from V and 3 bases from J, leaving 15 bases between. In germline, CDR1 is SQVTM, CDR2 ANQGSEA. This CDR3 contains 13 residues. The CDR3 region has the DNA TGCAGCGCTCACAGCCAGACGGACACTGAAGCTTTCTTT. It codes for CSAHSQTDTEAFF.

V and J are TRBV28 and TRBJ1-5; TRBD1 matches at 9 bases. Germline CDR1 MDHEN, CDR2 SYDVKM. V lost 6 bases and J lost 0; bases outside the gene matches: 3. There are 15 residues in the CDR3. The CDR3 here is CASRTGGLSNQPQHF. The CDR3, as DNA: TGTGCCAGCAGAACAGGGGGCCTTAGCAATCAGCCCCAGCATTTT.

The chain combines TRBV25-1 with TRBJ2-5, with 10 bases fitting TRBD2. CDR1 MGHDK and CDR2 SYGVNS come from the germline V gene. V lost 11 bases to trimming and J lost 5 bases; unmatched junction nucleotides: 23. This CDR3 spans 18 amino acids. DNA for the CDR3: TGTGCCTCCCAGGGCGGGGTGCTAGCGGGGGTGCGGCCGGAGACCCAGTACTTC. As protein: CASQGGVLAGVRPETQYF.

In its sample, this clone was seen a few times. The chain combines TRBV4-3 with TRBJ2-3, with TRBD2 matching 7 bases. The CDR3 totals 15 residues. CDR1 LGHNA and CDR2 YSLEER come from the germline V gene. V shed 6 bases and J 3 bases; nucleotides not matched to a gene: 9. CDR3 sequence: CASSRTAGGTDTQYF. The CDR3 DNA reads TGCGCCAGCAGTCGAACGGCCGGGGGGACAGATACGCAGTATTTT.

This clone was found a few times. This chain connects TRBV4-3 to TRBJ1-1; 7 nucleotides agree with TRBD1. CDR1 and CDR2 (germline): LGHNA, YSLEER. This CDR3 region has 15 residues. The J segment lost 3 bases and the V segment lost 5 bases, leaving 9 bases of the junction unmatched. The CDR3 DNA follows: TGCGCCAGCAGCTCACTCGGGCAGGGGGACACTGAAGCTTTCTTT. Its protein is CASSSLGQGDTEAFF.

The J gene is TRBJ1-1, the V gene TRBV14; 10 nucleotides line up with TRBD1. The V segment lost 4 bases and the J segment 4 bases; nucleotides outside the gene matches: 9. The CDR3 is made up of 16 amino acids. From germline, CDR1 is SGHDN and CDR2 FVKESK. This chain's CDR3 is CASSRRQGALGTEAFF. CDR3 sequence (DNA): TGTGCCAGCAGCCGACGACAGGGGGCCCTGGGCACTGAAGCTTTCTTT.

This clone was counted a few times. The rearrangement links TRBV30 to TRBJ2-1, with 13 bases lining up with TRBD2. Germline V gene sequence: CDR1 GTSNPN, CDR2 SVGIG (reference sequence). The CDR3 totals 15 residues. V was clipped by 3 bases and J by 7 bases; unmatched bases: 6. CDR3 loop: CAWSSGTSGKNEQFF. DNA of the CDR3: TGTGCCTGGAGCTCCGGGACTAGCGGGAAGAATGAGCAGTTCTTC.